The rows below give T cell receptor beta chains drawn from one sample of a study of blood T cells in healthy people across ages. TCRdb re-analysed the 5' RACE reads in MiXCR, keeping a single row per CDR3 protein. The repertoire holds over a million distinct CDR3 sequences, approximately 25% seen once, with 0.75% in the top ten. Separately, the same data were catalogued under a study of T cells of mothers and their children.

The specimen was blood. These receptor sequences come from a girl aged 2 to 10 in good health. Both conserved end residues are part of each CDR3. A D gene is named only where the DNA matches it firmly. The size field is filled for only some rows; it gives once, few, many or a size class.

clone_size | d_call | j_call | cdr3_length | v_call | cdr3_nt | cdr3_aa
. | . | TRBJ2-5 | 13 | TRBV20-1 | TGCAGTGCTAGAGTGGCAGGAGGGGAGACCCAGTACTTC | CSARVAGGETQYF
. | TRBD1 | TRBJ2-5 | 14 | TRBV10-3 | TGTGCCATCAAACAGGGGGAAGGACAAGAGACCCAGTACTTC | CAIKQGEGQETQYF
few | TRBD1 | TRBJ1-1 | 14 | TRBV12-3/TRBV12-4 | TGTGCCAGCAGGCCGGGACAGGGGTGGACTGAAGCTTTCTTT | CASRPGQGWTEAFF
few | . | TRBJ1-2 | 13 | TRBV29-1 | TGCAGCGCTAGACAGGCTACTAACTATGGCTACACCTTC | CSARQATNYGYTF
few | . | TRBJ1-2 | 14 | TRBV24-1 | TGTGCCACCAGTGATTTCACCTCTAACTATGGCTACACCTTC | CATSDFTSNYGYTF
once | TRBD2 | TRBJ2-2 | 14 | TRBV5-6 | TGTGCCAGCAGCTTCGGGAGGATGCCCGGGGAGCTGTTTTTT | CASSFGRMPGELFF
few | . | TRBJ2-7 | 15 | TRBV5-1 | TGCGCCAGCAGCTCATTTCCGGGGGCCTCCTACGAGCAGTACTTC | CASSSFPGASYEQYF
. | . | TRBJ1-1 | 15 | TRBV15 | TGTGCCACCAGCGTTGGGGCGGAATTTAACACTGAAGCTTTCTTT | CATSVGAEFNTEAFF
. | TRBD1 | TRBJ1-1 | 15 | TRBV11-2 | TGTGCCAGCAGCTGGGGGACAGGGGACCCCACTGAAGTTTTCTTT | CASSWGTGDPTEVFF
. | TRBD1 | TRBJ1-5 | 14 | TRBV28 | TGTGCCAGCAGGCGACAGGGGGCCTATCAGCCCCAGCATTTT | CASRRQGAYQPQHF
. | . | TRBJ1-1 | 13 | TRBV3-1 | TGTGCCAGCAGCCCGTTCAAGGGCACTGAAGCTTTCTTT | CASSPFKGTEAFF
few | . | TRBJ1-3 | 14 | TRBV2 | TGTGCCAGCAGTGAACTGGGCTCTGGAAACACCATATATTTT | CASSELGSGNTIYF
few | TRBD2 | TRBJ2-1 | 15 | TRBV12-3/TRBV12-4 | TGTGCCAGCAGAGAGCGGGAGGGCCGTCTTAATGAGCAGTTCTTC | CASREREGRLNEQFF
few | . | TRBJ2-5 | 15 | TRBV27 | TGTGCCAGCAGCCGTTCTTCAGGCCTCCAAGAGACCCAGTACTTC | CASSRSSGLQETQYF
. | TRBD2 | TRBJ2-1 | 14 | TRBV15 | TGTGCCACCAGCAGAGGACTAGCGGACAATGAGCAGTTCTTC | CATSRGLADNEQFF
. | . | TRBJ2-3 | 16 | TRBV7-9 | TGTGCCAGCAGCCAAGCTCCCAGGGGGGCCACAGATACGCAGTATTTT | CASSQAPRGATDTQYF
. | . | TRBJ2-2 | 11 | TRBV24-1 | TGTGCCACCAGTGATGGAACGGCGCTGTTTTTT | CATSDGTALFF
. | . | TRBJ2-2 | 14 | TRBV3-1 | TGTGCCAGCAGCCAGTACAGGACGGCCGGGGAGCTGTTTTTT | CASSQYRTAGELFF
. | TRBD2 | TRBJ2-1 | 17 | TRBV11-1 | TGTGCCAGCAGCTCGGCCCCGCGGGAGTCTACCTACAATGAGCAGTTCTTC | CASSSAPRESTYNEQFF
. | . | TRBJ1-4 | 13 | TRBV10-1 | TGCGCCAGCAGTGAGAGATTCCGAGGAAAACTGTTTTTT | CASSERFRGKLFF
few | . | TRBJ1-2 | 12 | TRBV20-1 | TGCAGTGCTAGTCACACTAACTATGGCTACACCTTC | CSASHTNYGYTF
. | TRBD1 | TRBJ2-1 | 15 | TRBV7-9 | TGTGCCAGCAGCTTGGGGACAGGGGGCGAGAATGAGCAGTTCTTC | CASSLGTGGENEQFF
many | TRBD2 | TRBJ2-7 | 15 | TRBV9 | TGTGCCAGCAGCGTAGAGGCGGGAGGGCCTTACGAGCAGTACTTC | CASSVEAGGPYEQYF
few | TRBD1 | TRBJ1-2 | 13 | TRBV7-2 | TGTGCCAGCGTAGCCGACAGGGACTATGGCTACACCTTC | CASVADRDYGYTF
. | TRBD2 | TRBJ2-5 | 16 | TRBV2 | TGTGCCAGCACGGGACTAGCGGGGGCCACCCAAGAGACCCAGTACTTC | CASTGLAGATQETQYF
few | . | TRBJ2-1 | 12 | TRBV29-1 | TGCAGCGTTGAAGCTTGGAATGTTGAGCAGTTCTTC | CSVEAWNVEQFF
few | . | TRBJ2-7 | 14 | TRBV4-3 | TGCGCCAGCAGCCAAGATGACGGCTCCTACGAGCAGTACTTC | CASSQDDGSYEQYF
few | . | TRBJ2-1 | 13 | TRBV10-3 | TGTGCCATCAGGGAGGACTCCTACAATGAGCAGTTCTTC | CAIREDSYNEQFF
. | TRBD1 | TRBJ1-2 | 14 | TRBV3-1 | TGTGCCAGCAGCGAAGACCACAGGGGAGTCCACTACACCTTC | CASSEDHRGVHYTF
few | . | TRBJ1-4 | 15 | TRBV6-5 | TGTGCCAGCAGTTATCGGGGAACGACTAATGAAAAACTGTTTTTT | CASSYRGTTNEKLFF
few | TRBD2 | TRBJ2-3 | 16 | TRBV5-1 | TGCGCCAGCAGCATGGGACTAGCGGGATTCACAGATACGCAGTATTTT | CASSMGLAGFTDTQYF
. | . | TRBJ1-2 | 16 | TRBV20-1 | TGCAGTGCTTTCCAAGACAGAGACAAGTCTAACTATGGCTACACCTTC | CSAFQDRDKSNYGYTF
few | TRBD2 | TRBJ2-5 | 15 | TRBV5-6 | TGTGCCAGCAGGAAAGTAACTAGCGGACAAGAGACCCAGTACTTC | CASRKVTSGQETQYF
many | . | TRBJ2-7 | 13 | TRBV4-1 | TGTGCCAGCAGTCGGGACTCGTATTACGAGCAGTACTTC | CASSRDSYYEQYF
. | . | TRBJ1-2 | 15 | TRBV7-2 | TGTGCCAGCAGCACACAACCGGCCGAGTTGGGTGGCTACACCTTC | CASSTQPAELGGYTF
. | . | TRBJ2-5 | 12 | TRBV28 | TGTGCCAGCAGTTTAGGGGGTACGACCCAGTACTTC | CASSLGGTTQYF
. | . | TRBJ1-3 | 14 | TRBV29-1 | TGCAGCGTTGGAATACCGGAGACGGCAAACACCATATATTTT | CSVGIPETANTIYF
few | . | TRBJ2-5 | 14 | TRBV20-1 | TGCAGTGCTAGAATCGGACTAATACGAGAGACCCAGTACTTC | CSARIGLIRETQYF
once | . | TRBJ2-4 | 15 | TRBV28 | TGTGCCAGCAGTTTAGGGCTAGAGATGAAAAACATTCAGTACTTC | CASSLGLEMKNIQYF
. | TRBD2 | TRBJ2-3 | 16 | TRBV25-1 | TGTGCCAGCAGAGACCGACTAGCGGGCCCGACAGATACGCAGTATTTT | CASRDRLAGPTDTQYF
few | . | TRBJ1-2 | 16 | TRBV5-1 | TGCGCCAGCAGCCCGGGGCCCGAAAGGGGACCCTATGGCTACACCTTC | CASSPGPERGPYGYTF
few | TRBD2 | TRBJ2-5 | 16 | TRBV7-9 | TGTGCCAGCAGCTTAGTGCGGGGGGGAGCTCAAGAGACCCAGTACTTC | CASSLVRGGAQETQYF